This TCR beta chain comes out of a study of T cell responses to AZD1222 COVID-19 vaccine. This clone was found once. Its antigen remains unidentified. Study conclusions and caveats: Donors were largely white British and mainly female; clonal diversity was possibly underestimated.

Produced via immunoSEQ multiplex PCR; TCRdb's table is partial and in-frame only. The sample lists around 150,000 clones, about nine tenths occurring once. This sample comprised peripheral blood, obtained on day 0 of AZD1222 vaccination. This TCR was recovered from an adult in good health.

The CDR3: CASSQMFGTSGSNEQYF. CDR3 sequence (DNA): TGTGCCAGCAGCCAAATGTTCGGGACTAGCGGGAGTAACGAGCAGTACTTC. The genes are TRBV3-1 (or the pseudogene TRBV3-2) and TRBJ2-7; 14 bases are shared with TRBD2. This CDR3 is built from 17 residues. The germline CDR1 and CDR2 sequences are LGHDT and YNNKEL (reference sequence). Trimming cost V 2 bases and J 5 bases; bases outside gene matches: 8.